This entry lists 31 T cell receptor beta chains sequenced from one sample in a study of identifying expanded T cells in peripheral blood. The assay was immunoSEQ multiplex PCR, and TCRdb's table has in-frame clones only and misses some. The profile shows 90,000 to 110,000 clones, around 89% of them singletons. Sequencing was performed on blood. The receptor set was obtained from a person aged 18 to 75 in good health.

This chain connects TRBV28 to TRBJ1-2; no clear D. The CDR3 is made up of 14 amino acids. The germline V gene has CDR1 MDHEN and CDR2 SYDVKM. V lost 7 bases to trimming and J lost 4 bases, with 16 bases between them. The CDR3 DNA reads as TGTGCCAGCATAGCATCCATACGGGGCTATGGCTACACCTTC. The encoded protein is CASIASIRGYGYTF.

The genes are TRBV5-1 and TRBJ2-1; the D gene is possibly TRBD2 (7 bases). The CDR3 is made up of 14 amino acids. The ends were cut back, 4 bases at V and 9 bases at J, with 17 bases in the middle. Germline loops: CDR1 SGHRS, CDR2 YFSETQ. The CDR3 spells CASSVTGRDTEQFF. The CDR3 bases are TGCGCCAGCAGCGTTACAGGGAGGGACACTGAGCAGTTCTTC.

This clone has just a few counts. The CDR3 DNA sequence: TGCGCCAGCAGCTCCGCGTACGGTCCAGGCGACTATGGCTACACCTTC. Its protein product is CASSSAYGPGDYGYTF. This chain links TRBV5-1 with TRBJ1-2, with D unresolved. Germline V CDR1 and CDR2: SGHRS, YFSETQ. The germline V and J ends were trimmed by 3 bases and 3 bases, with 18 bases remaining between them. This CDR3 region has 16 residues.

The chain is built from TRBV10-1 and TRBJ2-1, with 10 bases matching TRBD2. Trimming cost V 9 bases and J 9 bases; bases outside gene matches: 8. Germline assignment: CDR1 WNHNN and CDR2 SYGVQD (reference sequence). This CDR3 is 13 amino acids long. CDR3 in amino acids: CASGAGGLGEQFF. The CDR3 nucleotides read TGCGCCAGTGGAGCGGGAGGGCTAGGTGAGCAGTTCTTC.

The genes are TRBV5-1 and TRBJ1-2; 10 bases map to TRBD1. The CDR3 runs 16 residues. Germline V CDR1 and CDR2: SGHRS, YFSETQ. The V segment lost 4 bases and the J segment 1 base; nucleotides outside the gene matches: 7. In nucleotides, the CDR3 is TGCGCCAGCAGCCCTGGCGGGACAGGGGTTAACTATGGCTACACCTTC. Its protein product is CASSPGGTGVNYGYTF.

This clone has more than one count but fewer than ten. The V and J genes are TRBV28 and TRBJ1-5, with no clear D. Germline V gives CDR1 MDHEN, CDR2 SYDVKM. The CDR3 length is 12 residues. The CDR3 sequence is CATDMSNQPQHF. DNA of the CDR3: TGTGCTACAGACATGAGCAATCAGCCCCAGCATTTT.

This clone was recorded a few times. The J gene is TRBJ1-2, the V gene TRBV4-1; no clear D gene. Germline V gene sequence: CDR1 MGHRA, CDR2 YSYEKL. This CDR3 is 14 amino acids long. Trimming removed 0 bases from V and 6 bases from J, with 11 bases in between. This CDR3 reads CASSQDAETNGYTF. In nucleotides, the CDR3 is TGCGCCAGCAGCCAAGATGCCGAGACAAATGGCTACACCTTC.

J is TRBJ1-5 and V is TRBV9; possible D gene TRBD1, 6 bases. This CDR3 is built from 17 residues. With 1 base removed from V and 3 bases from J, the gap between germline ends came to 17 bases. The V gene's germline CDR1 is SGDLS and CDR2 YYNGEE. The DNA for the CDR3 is TGTGCCAGCAGCGTACTGGCAGGGGATCATTTCAATCAGCCCCAGCATTTT. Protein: CASSVLAGDHFNQPQHF.

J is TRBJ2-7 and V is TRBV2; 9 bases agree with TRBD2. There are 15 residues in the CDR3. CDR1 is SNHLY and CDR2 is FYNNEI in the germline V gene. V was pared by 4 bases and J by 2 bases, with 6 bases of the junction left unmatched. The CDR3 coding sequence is TGTGCCAGCAGTGCGCCTCTAGCGGGGACCTACGAGCAGTACTTC. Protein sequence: CASSAPLAGTYEQYF.

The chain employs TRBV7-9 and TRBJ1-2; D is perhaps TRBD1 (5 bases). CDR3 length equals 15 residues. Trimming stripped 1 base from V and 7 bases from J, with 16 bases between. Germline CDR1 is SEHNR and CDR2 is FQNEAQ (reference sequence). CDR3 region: CASSLVWLQGRGYTF. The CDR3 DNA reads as TGTGCCAGCAGCTTAGTTTGGTTGCAGGGCCGTGGCTACACCTTC.

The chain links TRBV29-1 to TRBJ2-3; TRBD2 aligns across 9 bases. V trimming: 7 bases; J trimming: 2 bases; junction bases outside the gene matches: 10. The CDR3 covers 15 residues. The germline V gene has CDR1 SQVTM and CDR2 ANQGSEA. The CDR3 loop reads CSGDGSGGSTDTQYF. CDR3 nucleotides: TGCAGCGGGGACGGTAGCGGGGGCTCCACAGATACGCAGTATTTT.

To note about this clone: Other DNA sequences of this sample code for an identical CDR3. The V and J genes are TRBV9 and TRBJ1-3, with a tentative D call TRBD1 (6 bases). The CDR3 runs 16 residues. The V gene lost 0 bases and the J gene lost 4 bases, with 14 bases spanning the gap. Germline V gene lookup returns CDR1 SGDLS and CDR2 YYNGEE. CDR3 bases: TGTGCCAGCAGCGTAGAAGCGGGGGCGAGCGGAAACACCATATATTTT. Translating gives CASSVEAGASGNTIYF. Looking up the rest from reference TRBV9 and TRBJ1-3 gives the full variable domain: DSGVTQTPKHLITATGQRVTLRCSPRSGDLSVYWYQQSLDQGLQFLIQYYNGEERAKGNILERFSAQQFPDLHSELNLSSLELGDSALYFCASSVEAGASGNTIYFGEGSWLTVV.

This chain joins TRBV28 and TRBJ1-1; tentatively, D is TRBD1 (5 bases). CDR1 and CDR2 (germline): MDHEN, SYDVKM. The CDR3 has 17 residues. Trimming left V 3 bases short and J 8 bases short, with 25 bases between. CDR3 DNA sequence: TGTGCCAGCAGTTTTCGCCCGGGACGCTCAGGCCCTACCGAAGCTTTCTTT. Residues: CASSFRPGRSGPTEAFF.

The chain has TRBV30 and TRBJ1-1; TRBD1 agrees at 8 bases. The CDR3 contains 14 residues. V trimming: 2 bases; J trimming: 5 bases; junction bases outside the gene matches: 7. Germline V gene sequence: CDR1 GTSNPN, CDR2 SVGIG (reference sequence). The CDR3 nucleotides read TGTGCCTGGAGTCCCAACAGGGGGAGAACTGAAGCTTTCTTT. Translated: CAWSPNRGRTEAFF.

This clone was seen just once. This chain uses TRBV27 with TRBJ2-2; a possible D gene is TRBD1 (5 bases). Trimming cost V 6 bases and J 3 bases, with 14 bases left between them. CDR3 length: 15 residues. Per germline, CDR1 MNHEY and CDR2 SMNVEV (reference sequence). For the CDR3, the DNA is TGTGCCAGCAGCTCGCGCATAGGGGACACCGGGGAGCTGTTTTTT. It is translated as CASSSRIGDTGELFF.

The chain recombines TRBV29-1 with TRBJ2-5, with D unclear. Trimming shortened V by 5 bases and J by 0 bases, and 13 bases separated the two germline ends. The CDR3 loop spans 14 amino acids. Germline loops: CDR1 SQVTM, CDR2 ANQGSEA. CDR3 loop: CSVKFVGYQETQYF. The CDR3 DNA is TGCAGCGTTAAATTTGTCGGGTACCAAGAGACCCAGTACTTC.

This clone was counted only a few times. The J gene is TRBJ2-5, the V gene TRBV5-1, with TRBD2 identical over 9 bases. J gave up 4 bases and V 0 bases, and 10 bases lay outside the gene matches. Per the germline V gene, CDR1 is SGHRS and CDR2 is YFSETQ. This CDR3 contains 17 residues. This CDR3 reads CASSLARGGGAGETQYF. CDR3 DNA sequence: TGCGCCAGCAGCTTGGCAAGGGGCGGGGGGGCCGGAGAGACCCAGTACTTC.

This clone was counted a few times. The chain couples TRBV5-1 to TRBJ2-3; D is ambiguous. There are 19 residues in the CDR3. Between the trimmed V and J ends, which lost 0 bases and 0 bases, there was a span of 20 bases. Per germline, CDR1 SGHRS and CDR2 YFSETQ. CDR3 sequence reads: CASSLAFSSSAASTDTQYF. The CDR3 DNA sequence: TGCGCCAGCAGCTTGGCCTTTTCATCGTCGGCAGCTAGCACAGATACGCAGTATTTT.

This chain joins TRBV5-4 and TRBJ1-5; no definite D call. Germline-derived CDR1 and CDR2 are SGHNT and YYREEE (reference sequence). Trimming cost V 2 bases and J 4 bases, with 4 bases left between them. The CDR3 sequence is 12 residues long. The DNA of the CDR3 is TGTGCCAGCAGCTTACCTAATCAGCCCCAGCATTTT. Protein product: CASSLPNQPQHF. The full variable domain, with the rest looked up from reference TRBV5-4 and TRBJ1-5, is ETGVTQSPTHLIKTRGQQVTLRCSSQSGHNTVSWYQQALGQGPQFIFQYYREEENGRGNFPPRFSGLQFPNYSSELNVNALELDDSALYLCASSLPNQPQHFGDGTRLSIL.

The CDR3 is CASSRDQGADSPLHF. CDR3 nucleotide sequence: TGTGCCAGCAGCAGAGACCAGGGGGCCGATTCACCCCTCCACTTT. The genes are TRBV5-4 and TRBJ1-6, with 8 bases that match TRBD1. The CDR3 is 15 residues long. V was pared by 4 bases and J by 8 bases, with 8 bases of the junction left unmatched. The germline gives CDR1 SGHNT, CDR2 YYREEE (reference sequence).

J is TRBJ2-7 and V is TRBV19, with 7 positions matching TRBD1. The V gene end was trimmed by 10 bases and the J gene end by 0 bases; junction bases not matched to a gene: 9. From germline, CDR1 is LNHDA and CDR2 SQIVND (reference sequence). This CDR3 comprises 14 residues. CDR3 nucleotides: TGTGCCACTAGAGACAGGGCCTACTCCTACGAGCAGTACTTC. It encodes CATRDRAYSYEQYF.

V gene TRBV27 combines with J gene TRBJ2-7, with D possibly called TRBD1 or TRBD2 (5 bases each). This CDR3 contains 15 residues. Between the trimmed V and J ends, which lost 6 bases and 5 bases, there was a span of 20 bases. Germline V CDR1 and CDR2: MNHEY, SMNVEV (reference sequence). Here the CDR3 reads CASSSPAAGGDEQYF. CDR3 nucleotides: TGTGCCAGCAGCTCCCCAGCGGCTGGGGGAGACGAGCAGTACTTC.

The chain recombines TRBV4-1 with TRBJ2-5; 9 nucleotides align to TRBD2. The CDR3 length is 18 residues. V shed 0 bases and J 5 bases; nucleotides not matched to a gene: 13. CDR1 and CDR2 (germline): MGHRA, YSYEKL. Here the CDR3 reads CASSQEPPAGGYGETQYF. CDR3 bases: TGCGCCAGCAGCCAAGAGCCCCCAGCGGGGGGTTATGGTGAGACCCAGTACTTC.

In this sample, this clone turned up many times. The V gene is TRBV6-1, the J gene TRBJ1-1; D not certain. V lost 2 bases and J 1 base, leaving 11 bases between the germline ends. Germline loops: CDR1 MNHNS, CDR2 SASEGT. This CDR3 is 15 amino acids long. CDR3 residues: CASSENPSGNTEAFF. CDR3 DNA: TGTGCCAGCAGTGAAAACCCCTCAGGGAACACTGAAGCTTTCTTT.

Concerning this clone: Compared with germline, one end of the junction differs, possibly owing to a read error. The CDR3 DNA follows: TGTGCCAGCAGCGTAGAATCCTTCAATGAGCAGTTCTTC. Its protein product is CASSVESFNEQFF. The chain is built from TRBV9 and TRBJ2-1, with D unresolved. Germline V lookup: CDR1 SGDLS, CDR2 YYNGEE. CDR3 length: 13 amino acids.

CDR3 residues: CAWTPRDTQYF. In nucleotides, the CDR3 is TGTGCCTGGACGCCTCGGGATACGCAGTATTTT. The chain carries TRBV30 and TRBJ2-3, with unresolved D. V gave up 4 bases and J gave up 6 bases, with 8 bases separating them. The CDR3 is 11 amino acids. Germline CDR1 and CDR2: GTSNPN and SVGIG (reference sequence).

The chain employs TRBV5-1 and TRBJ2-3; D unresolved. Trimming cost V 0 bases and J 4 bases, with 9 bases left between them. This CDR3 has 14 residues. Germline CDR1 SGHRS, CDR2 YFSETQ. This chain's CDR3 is CASSLESWSDTQYF. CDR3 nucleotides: TGCGCCAGCAGCTTGGAAAGTTGGTCAGATACGCAGTATTTT. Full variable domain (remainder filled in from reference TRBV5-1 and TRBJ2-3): KAGVTQTPRYLIKTRGQQVTLSCSPISGHRSVSWYQQTPGQGLQFLFEYFSETQRNKGNFPGRFSGRQFSNSRSEMNVSTLELGDSALYLCASSLESWSDTQYFGPGTRLTVL.

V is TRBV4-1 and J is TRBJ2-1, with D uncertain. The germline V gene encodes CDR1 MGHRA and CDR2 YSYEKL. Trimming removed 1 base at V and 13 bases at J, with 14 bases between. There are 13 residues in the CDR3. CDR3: CASSQASPPHQFF. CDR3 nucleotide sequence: TGCGCCAGCAGCCAAGCCTCCCCTCCTCATCAGTTCTTC.

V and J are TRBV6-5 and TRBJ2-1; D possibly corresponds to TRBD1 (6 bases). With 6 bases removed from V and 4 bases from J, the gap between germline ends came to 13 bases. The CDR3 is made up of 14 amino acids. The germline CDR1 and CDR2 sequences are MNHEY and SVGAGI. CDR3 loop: CASRSGQTYNEQFF. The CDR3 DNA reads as TGTGCCAGCAGGAGTGGACAGACTTACAATGAGCAGTTCTTC.

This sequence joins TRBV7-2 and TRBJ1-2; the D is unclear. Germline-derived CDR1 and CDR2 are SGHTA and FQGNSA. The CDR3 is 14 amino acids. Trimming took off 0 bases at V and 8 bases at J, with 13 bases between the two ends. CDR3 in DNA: TGTGCCAGCAGCTTAGCGGCCTCAAACGCAGGCTACACCTTC. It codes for CASSLAASNAGYTF.

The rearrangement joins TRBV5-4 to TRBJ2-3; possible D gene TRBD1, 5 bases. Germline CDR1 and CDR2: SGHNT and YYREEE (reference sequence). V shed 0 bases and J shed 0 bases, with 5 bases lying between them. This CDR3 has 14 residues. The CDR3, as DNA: TGTGCCAGCAGCTTGGGACAGAGCACAGATACGCAGTATTTT. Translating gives CASSLGQSTDTQYF.